These 3 T cell receptor beta chains came from one sample sequenced in a study of CD8+CD57+ T cells in acquired aplastic anemia. Selection for sequencing was limited to patients who had shown CD8+CD57+ cell expansion by flow cytometry. Both TCR beta VDJ combination and CDR3 sequence profiling were carried out. Genomic DNA was the template for this profiling. Using its own MiXCR run on the reads, TCRdb lists one record per CDR3 protein. This sample carries 150,000 or so distinct CDR3 sequences, roughly 50% of them seen once, and the ten largest clones take roughly 30%. The sequencing input was sorted CD4+, CD8+, or CD8+CD57+ T cells (not recorded which) from PBMCs. All receptors derive from a human donor with aplastic anemia.

Concerning this clonotype: Germline and junction disagree at one end, which may indicate a read error. The chain employs TRBV14 and TRBJ2-2; D may be TRBD2 (6 bases). The length of the CDR3 is 15 residues. CDR1 and CDR2 from the germline V gene are SGHDN and FVKESK. The chain's CDR3 is CASSQGTYYAGGLFF. For the CDR3, the DNA is TGTGCCAGCAGCCAAGGGACGTATTACGCCGGGGGGCTGTTTTTT.

The chain combines TRBV4-3 with TRBJ2-3, with D perhaps TRBD1 or TRBD2 (5 bases each). Trimming cost V 0 bases and J 5 bases, with 12 bases left between them. This CDR3 has 15 residues. CDR1 and CDR2 (germline): LGHNA, YSLEER. CDR3 protein: CASSQEGRGVDTQYF. CDR3 coding DNA: TGCGCCAGCAGCCAAGAGGGTCGAGGGGTAGATACGCAGTATTTT.

This clonotype was found many times. The chain uses TRBV12-3 or TRBV12-4 and TRBJ1-5; perhaps TRBD1 as D (5 bases). Trimming left V 5 bases short and J 4 bases short, with 6 bases between. The CDR3 contains 12 residues. The DNA of the CDR3 is TGTGCCAGCAGTCCAGGGAATCAGCCCCAGCATTTT. It codes for CASSPGNQPQHF.